This T cell receptor (beta chain) was profiled in a study of beta chain features in type 1 diabetes. Study at large: Age, gender, cell numbers and subset yield matched between patients and controls.

Sorted CD4+ subsets: naive, central memory, regulatory, stem cell-like memory (CD45RO/CCR7/CD25/CD127/CD95/CD27 panel). In all sorted populations, purity surpassed 95%. V shed 0 bases and J shed 5 bases, with 15 bases lying between them. The V gene's germline CDR1 is SGHRS and CDR2 YFSETQ. The CDR3 consists of 15 residues. Reverse transcribing all isolated RNA meant expressed TCRB transcripts were sequenced. Millions of reads, on average, came from each naive, central memory and regulatory T cell sample. Method: immunoSEQ multiplex PCR; TCRdb's copy keeps in-frame clones and lacks some. Among almost 350,000 clones listed, under 8.5% were seen once.

The genes are TRBV5-1 and TRBJ2-7; tentatively, D is TRBD1 (5 bases). The origin of this receptor is a woman in her late teens or twenties in good health. Sequencing used central memory CD4+ T cells from blood. CDR3 nucleotide sequence: TGCGCCAGCAGCTTGGCCCTCGGTCGCAGGGACGAGCAGTACTTC. Protein product: CASSLALGRRDEQYF.